A single sample gave rise to the 28 T cell receptor beta chains below, sequenced in a study of blood T cell repertoires in COVID-19. Produced via immunoSEQ multiplex PCR; TCRdb's table is partial and in-frame only. The repertoire holds about 100,000 clones, with roughly 86% as singletons. The sequenced sample consisted of peripheral blood. The origin of the receptors is a woman younger than 45 with acute or convalescent COVID-19.

The rearrangement uses TRBV30 and TRBJ1-5; possible D gene TRBD1, 6 bases. The CDR3 loop spans 14 amino acids. CDR1 is GTSNPN and CDR2 is SVGIG in the germline V gene (reference sequence). Trimming stripped 7 bases from V and 0 bases from J, with 13 bases between. The CDR3 DNA reads as TGTGCCTACAGGACAGTTAATAGCAATCAGCCCCAGCATTTT. This sequence encodes CAYRTVNSNQPQHF.

In its sample, this clone was seen once. This sequence joins TRBV2 and TRBJ2-3; 8 bases map to TRBD1. Losses at the gene ends were 6 bases for V and 1 base for J; bases not matched to a gene: 9. CDR1 is SNHLY and CDR2 is FYNNEI in the germline V gene. The length of the CDR3 is 16 residues. CDR3 DNA sequence: TGTGCCAGCAGAGAACCGGGACAGGTGGGCACAGATACGCAGTATTTT. Residues: CASREPGQVGTDTQYF.

The chain couples TRBV9 to TRBJ1-2, with TRBD1 identical over 7 bases. Germline V gene data show CDR1 as SGDLS and CDR2 as YYNGEE. This CDR3 is 13 amino acids long. With V trimmed by 4 bases and J by 8 bases, 8 bases remained unmatched. CDR3 in DNA: TGTGCCAGCAGCTTTAGACAGGGTACAGGCTACACCTTC. It codes for CASSFRQGTGYTF.

The chain recombines TRBV5-1 with TRBJ2-3; weak D call: TRBD2 (5 bases). CDR3 length equals 14 residues. Germline CDR1 is SGHRS and CDR2 is YFSETQ. V lost 1 base and J lost 6, with 12 bases in between. The CDR3 DNA reads as TGCGCCAGCAGCTTGCTGGGAGTTTCGGATACGCAGTATTTT. This gives the protein CASSLLGVSDTQYF.

This clone has just one count. The rearrangement joins TRBV7-9 to TRBJ1-3; D not certain. CDR1 SEHNR and CDR2 FQNEAQ come from the germline V gene (reference sequence). This CDR3 spans 14 amino acids. Trimming left V 5 bases short and J 0 bases short, with 8 bases between. This CDR3 reads CASSPRSSGNTIYF. The CDR3 DNA reads TGTGCCAGCAGCCCACGGAGCTCTGGAAACACCATATATTTT.

The rearrangement uses TRBV6-5 and TRBJ1-4; D not resolved. The V gene lost 2 bases and the J gene lost 5 bases, with 9 bases spanning the gap. Germline loops: CDR1 MNHEY, CDR2 SVGAGI. The CDR3 is 14 amino acids. CDR3 DNA: TGTGCCAGCAGTTACGGTCGACTAAATGAAAAACTGTTTTTT. This sequence encodes CASSYGRLNEKLFF.

By share of the sample, this clone is medium-sized. The rearrangement links TRBV21-1 to TRBJ2-7; TRBD1, the table's D call, was not compared with the DNA. TRBV21-1 is given as a pseudogene. This CDR3 has 13 amino acids. The CDR3 loop is CASSGTGDYEQYF. The CDR3 DNA reads TGTGCCAGCAGCGGAACAGGGGACTACGAGCAGTACTTC.

This clone was found once. This chain connects TRBV7-2 to TRBJ1-1, with D perhaps TRBD1 (6 bases). V was pared by 1 base and J by 3 bases, with 9 bases between. Looked up from germline, CDR1 is SGHTA and CDR2 is FQGNSA. This CDR3 comprises 14 residues. This CDR3 reads CASSLGEGDTEAFF. The CDR3 nucleotides read TGTGCCAGCAGCTTAGGTGAGGGGGACACTGAAGCTTTCTTT.

This sequence joins TRBV30 and TRBJ1-1; D might be TRBD1 (5 bases). Germline CDR1 and CDR2: GTSNPN and SVGIG (reference sequence). The CDR3 totals 14 residues. V lost 4 bases and J 4 bases, leaving 16 bases between the germline ends. CDR3 residues: CAWKDTWTGTEAFF. CDR3 in DNA: TGTGCCTGGAAGGACACTTGGACGGGCACTGAAGCTTTCTTT.

Written as DNA, the CDR3 is TGTGCCAGCAGCCTCCGGAACACCATATATTTT. Translated, it gives CASSLRNTIYF. The V and J genes are TRBV5-8 and TRBJ1-3; unclear D gene. Between the trimmed V and J ends, which lost 4 bases and 7 bases, there was a span of 6 bases. From germline, CDR1 is SGHTS and CDR2 YDEGEE. The CDR3 totals 11 residues.

J is TRBJ1-2 and V is TRBV18, with 9 nucleotides matching TRBD1. The V and J ends lost 5 bases and 4 bases, in that order; junction bases with no gene match: 8. There are 15 residues in the CDR3. Looked up from germline, CDR1 is KGHSH and CDR2 is LQKENI. CDR3 coding DNA: TGTGCCAGCTCAGCCGACAGGGGGGACGCCTATGGCTACACCTTC. Translation gives CASSADRGDAYGYTF.

The chain combines TRBV19 with TRBJ2-7; 9 nucleotides line up with TRBD1. V shed 5 bases, J shed 2 bases, and the junction held 4 bases outside the gene matches. This CDR3 region has 14 residues. Germline CDR1 reads LNHDA; CDR2 reads SQIVND (reference sequence). The CDR3 region is CASSPGTGTYEQYF. DNA for the CDR3: TGTGCCAGTAGTCCCGGGACAGGGACCTACGAGCAGTACTTC.

The chain has TRBV5-4 and TRBJ1-6; D call uncertain. Trimming took off 4 bases at V and 3 bases at J, with 8 bases between the two ends. The CDR3 is made up of 14 amino acids. Germline V gene data show CDR1 as SGHNT and CDR2 as YYREEE (reference sequence). The CDR3: CASSPGFYNSPLHF. The CDR3 nucleotides are TGTGCCAGCAGCCCGGGATTCTATAATTCACCCCTCCACTTT.

The chain carries TRBV18 and TRBJ1-2; D remains ambiguous. Germline loops: CDR1 KGHSH, CDR2 LQKENI. The CDR3 totals 15 residues. V gave up 2 bases and J gave up 0 bases, with 10 bases separating them. The CDR3 is CASSPRPGANYGYTF. CDR3 DNA sequence: TGTGCCAGCTCACCAAGGCCTGGAGCTAACTATGGCTACACCTTC.

The chain couples TRBV28 to TRBJ2-7; 11 bases are a match to TRBD2. The V gene's germline CDR1 is MDHEN and CDR2 SYDVKM. The CDR3 loop spans 17 amino acids. V was pared by 3 bases and J by 3 bases, with 10 bases of the junction left unmatched. In nucleotides, the CDR3 is TGTGCCAGCAGTTTGGTCGGGCTAGCGGGGGGCTTCTACGAGCAGTACTTC. Its translation is CASSLVGLAGGFYEQYF. The whole variable domain, remainder taken from reference TRBV28 and TRBJ2-7, is DVKVTQSSRYLVKRTGEKVFLECVQDMDHENMFWYRQDPGLGLRLIYFSYDVKMKEKGDIPEGYSVSREKKERFSLILESASTNQTSMYLCASSLVGLAGGFYEQYFGPGTRLTVT.

Here the CDR3 reads CASSKLGQGNTEAFF. CDR3 DNA sequence: TGTGCCAGCAGCAAGTTGGGACAGGGGAACACTGAAGCTTTCTTT. The V and J genes are TRBV3-1 (or the pseudogene TRBV3-2) and TRBJ1-1; 9 bases are shared with TRBD1. After removal of 5 bases from V and 1 base from J, the junction contained 5 bases not matched to a gene. CDR3 length equals 15 residues. Germline CDR1 is LGHDT and CDR2 is YNNKEL (reference sequence).

The rearrangement uses TRBV5-6 and TRBJ1-1; a weak D match, TRBD1 (6 bases). V was pared by 0 bases and J by 6 bases, with 15 bases between. This CDR3 contains 15 residues. The germline CDR1 and CDR2 sequences are SGHDT and YYEEEE. CDR3 DNA sequence: TGTGCCAGCAGCTTGGGGACGGACAGTCGCCCTGAAGCTTTCTTT. It translates to CASSLGTDSRPEAFF.

The rearrangement links TRBV14 to TRBJ1-1; D gene ambiguous. V lost 3 bases to trimming and J lost 5 bases, with 13 bases between them. CDR3 length equals 14 residues. The germline CDR1 and CDR2 sequences are SGHDN and FVKESK. In DNA form, the CDR3 reads TGTGCCAGCAGCCAGTATGGAGGGTTTACTGAAGCTTTCTTT. Protein: CASSQYGGFTEAFF.

This clone was observed once. The J gene is TRBJ2-2, the V gene TRBV4-2; the match to TRBD1 covers 7 bases. V was clipped by 0 bases and J by 2 bases; unmatched bases: 6. Per the germline V gene, CDR1 is LGHNA and CDR2 is YNFKEQ. This CDR3 has 17 amino acids. As DNA, the CDR3 is TGTGCCAGCAGCCAAGAAGATAACAGGGGCAACACCGGGGAGCTGTTTTTT. Translating it yields CASSQEDNRGNTGELFF.

The chain combines TRBV7-6 with TRBJ2-7; tentative D call: TRBD1 (6 bases). Per germline, CDR1 SGHVS and CDR2 FNYEAQ. The CDR3 is made up of 15 amino acids. V dropped 2 bases and J dropped 0 bases, with 11 bases sitting between them. Written as DNA, the CDR3 is TGTGCCAGCAGCTTATCGCAGGGGAGCTCCTACGAGCAGTACTTC. The encoded protein is CASSLSQGSSYEQYF.

The rearrangement links TRBV9 to TRBJ1-6; perhaps TRBD1 as D (5 bases). V was trimmed by 0 bases and J by 7 bases, leaving 8 bases between them. Germline loops: CDR1 SGDLS, CDR2 YYNGEE. This CDR3 region has 14 residues. The CDR3 DNA follows: TGTGCCAGCAGCGTAGAACAGGACAATTCACCCCTCCACTTT. Its translation is CASSVEQDNSPLHF. Together with reference TRBV9 and TRBJ1-6, the CDR3 gives the full variable domain: DSGVTQTPKHLITATGQRVTLRCSPRSGDLSVYWYQQSLDQGLQFLIQYYNGEERAKGNILERFSAQQFPDLHSELNLSSLELGDSALYFCASSVEQDNSPLHFGNGTRLTVT.

This chain connects TRBV9 to TRBJ2-3, with 8 bases lining up with TRBD2. The CDR3 is 14 residues long. J gave up 4 bases and V 4 bases, and 5 bases lay outside the gene matches. CDR1 is SGDLS, CDR2 YYNGEE, per germline. CDR3 amino acids: CASSKSGGSDTQYF. In DNA form, the CDR3 reads TGTGCCAGCAGCAAGAGCGGGGGATCAGATACGCAGTATTTT.

The chain carries TRBV30 and TRBJ1-1, with D perhaps matching TRBD1 (6 bases). The CDR3 is 13 amino acids. Germline lookup yields CDR1 GTSNPN and CDR2 SVGIG (reference sequence). Trimming cost V 4 bases and J 5 bases, with 14 bases left between them. The CDR3 nucleotides read TGTGCCTGGACGAAGGGGGGGCCAACTGAAGCTTTCTTT. Translating gives CAWTKGGPTEAFF.

The rearrangement links TRBV5-1 to TRBJ2-3; the D is unclear. CDR3 size: 15 residues. The ends were cut back, 0 bases at V and 4 bases at J, with 12 bases in the middle. Germline CDR1 reads SGHRS; CDR2 reads YFSETQ. This CDR3 is CASSLDAVGPDTQYF. CDR3 sequence (DNA): TGCGCCAGCAGCTTGGATGCTGTGGGCCCAGATACGCAGTATTTT.

This clone was seen only once. The V gene is TRBV11-3, the J gene TRBJ1-6; a weak D match, TRBD1 (6 bases). V lost 5 bases and J lost 7, with 18 bases in between. CDR1 is SGHNT, CDR2 YENEEA, per germline. CDR3 length equals 16 residues. This CDR3 reads CASSPSRLGTNSPLHF. The CDR3 DNA follows: TGTGCCAGCAGCCCCTCAAGGTTGGGGACAAATTCACCCCTCCACTTT.

CDR3 in DNA: TGTGCCAGCAGCGTAGTAGGGGAGGCTAACTATGGCTACACCTTC. Its translation is CASSVVGEANYGYTF. The chain couples TRBV9 to TRBJ1-2; TRBD1 is a possible D gene (5 bases). The CDR3 is 15 amino acids. CDR1 is SGDLS, CDR2 YYNGEE, per germline. Between the trimmed V and J ends, which lost 0 bases and 0 bases, there was a span of 9 bases.

This chain connects TRBV6-5 to TRBJ2-2, with TRBD1 matching 10 bases. Germline lookup yields CDR1 MNHEY and CDR2 SVGAGI. This CDR3 comprises 14 residues. The junction had 2 bases not matched to a gene; V was cut back by 6 bases and J by 4 bases. The CDR3 loop is CASRWTGGTGELFF. The DNA for the CDR3 is TGTGCCAGCAGATGGACAGGGGGCACCGGGGAGCTGTTTTTT.

The CDR3 here is CASRRLAYLSDTQYF. Here the CDR3 DNA reads TGTGCCAGCAGGCGACTAGCGTACCTTTCAGATACGCAGTATTTT. The V and J genes are TRBV2 and TRBJ2-3; 8 bases match TRBD2. This CDR3 is built from 15 residues. CDR1 is SNHLY, CDR2 FYNNEI, per germline. With V trimmed by 6 bases and J by 4 bases, 9 bases remained unmatched.